What follows describes a single T cell receptor beta chain. Its target antigen remains unknown. There are no base qualities to consult, and no much larger clone falls within one base. This entry belongs to a study of radiotherapy plus CTLA-4 blockade in lung cancer listed by TCRdb under 2018. Some background on the complete study: Objective responses were observed in 18% of enrolled patients, and disease control was achieved in 25% to 40%. The paper as a whole reports these results and caveats: Increased serum interferon-beta after radiation, together with early dynamic changes in blood T cell clones, were reported to be the strongest predictors of response. After treatment with radiotherapy and ipilimumab, TCR clones that came from tumors expanded in the peripheral blood.

The study tested focal radiation therapy combined with CTLA-4 blockade (ipilimumab) in patients with chemo-refractory metastatic non-small-cell lung cancer. Library generation was performed with the immunoSEQ multiplex PCR assay. TCRdb obtained this table from immuneACCESS and retained in-frame rearrangements with V and J assigned. These tables miss some clones; where compared with another copy, unresolved V genes account for less than half of the shortfall, and the remainder is unexplained. The sample table lists about 15,000 clones, roughly 86% of them with a count of one. The ten largest clones represent roughly an eighth of the sample. This specimen consisted of peripheral blood, obtained from a patient treated with radiotherapy plus ipilimumab. This receptor was identified in a human donor with non-small cell lung cancer that progressed on radiotherapy plus ipilimumab. Some clones in this sample may be carry-over from other donors' samples.

CDR3 sequence: CASSRRGQDEQFF. The nucleotides are TGTGCCAGCAGCCGCAGGGGGCAGGATGAGCAGTTCTTC. The sequence is built from TRBV11-3 and TRBJ2-1; 8 nucleotides in the junction match TRBD1. V is cut back by 5 bases and J by 8 bases, with 5 bases in the junction unmatched. The CDR3, cysteine through phenylalanine, is 13 amino acids long. The read is trimmed to its CDR3 DNA, 39 bases read in frame from base 1. According to the germline V gene, CDR1 reads SGHNT and CDR2 reads YENEEA.